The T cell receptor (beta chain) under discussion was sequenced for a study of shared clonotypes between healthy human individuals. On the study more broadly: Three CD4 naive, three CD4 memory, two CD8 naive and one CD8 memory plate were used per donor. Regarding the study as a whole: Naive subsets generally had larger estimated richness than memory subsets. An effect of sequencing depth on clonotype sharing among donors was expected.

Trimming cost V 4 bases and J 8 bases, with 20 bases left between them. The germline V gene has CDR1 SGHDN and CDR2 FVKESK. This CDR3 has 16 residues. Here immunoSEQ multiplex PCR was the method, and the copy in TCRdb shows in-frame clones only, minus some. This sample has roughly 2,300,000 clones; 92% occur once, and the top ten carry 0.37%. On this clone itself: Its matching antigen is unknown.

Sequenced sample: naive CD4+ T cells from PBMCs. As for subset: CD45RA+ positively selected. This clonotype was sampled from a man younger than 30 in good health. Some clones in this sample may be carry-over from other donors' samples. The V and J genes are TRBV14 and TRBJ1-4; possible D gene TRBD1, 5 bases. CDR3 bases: TGTGCCAGCAGCCTTTCTAACACAGGCGATCGCGAAAAACTGTTTTTT. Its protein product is CASSLSNTGDREKLFF.